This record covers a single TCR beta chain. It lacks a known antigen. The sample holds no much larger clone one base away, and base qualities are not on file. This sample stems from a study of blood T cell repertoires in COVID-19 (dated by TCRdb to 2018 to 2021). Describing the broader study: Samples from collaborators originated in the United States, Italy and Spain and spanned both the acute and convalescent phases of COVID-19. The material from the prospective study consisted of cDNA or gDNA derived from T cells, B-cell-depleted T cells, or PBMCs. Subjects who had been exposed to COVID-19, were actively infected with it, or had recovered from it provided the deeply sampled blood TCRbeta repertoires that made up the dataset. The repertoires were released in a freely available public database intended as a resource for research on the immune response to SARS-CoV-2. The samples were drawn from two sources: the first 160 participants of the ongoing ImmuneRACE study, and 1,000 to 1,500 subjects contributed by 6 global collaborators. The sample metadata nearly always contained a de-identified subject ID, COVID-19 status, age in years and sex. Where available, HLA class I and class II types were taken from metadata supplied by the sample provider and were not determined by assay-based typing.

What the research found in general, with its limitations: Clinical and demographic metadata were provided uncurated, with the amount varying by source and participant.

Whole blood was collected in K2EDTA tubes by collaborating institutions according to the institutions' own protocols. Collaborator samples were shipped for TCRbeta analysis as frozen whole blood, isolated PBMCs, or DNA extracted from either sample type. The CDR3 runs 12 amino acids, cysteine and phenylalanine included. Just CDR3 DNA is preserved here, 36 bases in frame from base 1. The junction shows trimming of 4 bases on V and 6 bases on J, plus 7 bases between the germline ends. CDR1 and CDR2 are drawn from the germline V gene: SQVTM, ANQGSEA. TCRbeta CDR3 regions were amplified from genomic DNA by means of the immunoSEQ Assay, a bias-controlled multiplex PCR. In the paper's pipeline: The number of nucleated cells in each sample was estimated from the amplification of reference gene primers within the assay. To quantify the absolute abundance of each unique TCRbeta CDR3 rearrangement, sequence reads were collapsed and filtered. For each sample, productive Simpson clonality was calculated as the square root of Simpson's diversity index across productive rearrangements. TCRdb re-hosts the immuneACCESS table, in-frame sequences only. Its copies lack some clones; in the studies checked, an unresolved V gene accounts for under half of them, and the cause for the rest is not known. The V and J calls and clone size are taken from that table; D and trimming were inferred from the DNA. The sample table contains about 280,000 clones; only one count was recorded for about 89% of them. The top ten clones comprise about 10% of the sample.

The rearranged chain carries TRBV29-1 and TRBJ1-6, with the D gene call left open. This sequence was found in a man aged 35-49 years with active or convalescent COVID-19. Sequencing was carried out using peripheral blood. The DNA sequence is TGCAGCGTTGCCGGAGGTAATTCACCCCTCCACTTT. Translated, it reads CSVAGGNSPLHF.